One sample yielded the 17 T cell receptor beta chains listed below, sequenced in a study of blood T cells in healthy people across ages. A J-beta primer mix and a sample-barcoded 5' primer were used in a second PCR of roughly 6 to 11 cycles. TCRdb re-called the 5' RACE reads with MiXCR, one entry per CDR3 protein. Here the sample spans about 680,000 distinct CDR3 sequences, about half being singletons. Sequenced: blood. The receptor set was obtained from a woman aged 55-75 years in good health.

The rearrangement uses TRBV15 and TRBJ2-5; 12 nucleotides line up with TRBD2. Looked up from germline, CDR1 is LNHNV and CDR2 is YYDKDF (reference sequence). The CDR3 runs to 15 residues. V lost 5 bases and J lost 11; bases outside the gene matches: 12. The CDR3 region is CATSRASGRANEQYF. In nucleotides, the CDR3 is TGTGCCACCAGCCGCGCTAGCGGGAGGGCCAATGAGCAGTACTTC.

This chain uses TRBV7-2 with TRBJ2-7; 9 nucleotides agree with TRBD1. Germline assignment: CDR1 SGHTA and CDR2 FQGNSA. With V trimmed by 3 bases and J by 5 bases, 8 bases remained unmatched. This CDR3 region has 15 residues. CDR3 protein: CASSFSGQGSNEQYF. The CDR3 bases are TGTGCCAGCAGCTTCTCCGGACAGGGGTCGAACGAGCAGTACTTC.

V usage is TRBV7-2 and J usage is TRBJ1-4; D not certain. Germline CDR1 is SGHTA and CDR2 is FQGNSA. The germline V and J ends were trimmed by 5 bases and 7 bases, with 11 bases remaining between them. This CDR3 region has 13 residues. The CDR3 DNA reads TGTGCCAGCAGCCTTGGTCCTATTGAAAAACTGTTTTTT. Translation: CASSLGPIEKLFF.

The chain joins TRBV29-1 to TRBJ2-3; TRBD2 matches at 12 bases. The V segment lost 1 base and the J segment 5 bases; nucleotides outside the gene matches: 4. Germline CDR1 SQVTM, CDR2 ANQGSEA. This CDR3 comprises 15 residues. CDR3 nucleotide sequence: TGCAGCGTTGAAGGGCTAGCGGGAGGGATAGATACGCAGTATTTT. Amino acids: CSVEGLAGGIDTQYF.

The V call is TRBV4-3, the J call TRBJ2-7; 7 bases agree with TRBD1. Trimming cost V 4 bases and J 6 bases; bases outside gene matches: 12. Germline V gene data show CDR1 as LGHNA and CDR2 as YSLEER. CDR3 length: 15 amino acids. CDR3 bases: TGCGCCAGCAGCCGACAGGGCCCGCCCGCCCTCGAGCAGTACTTC. It translates to CASSRQGPPALEQYF.

V and J are TRBV7-2 and TRBJ2-5, with no clear D. Germline values: CDR1 SGHTA, CDR2 FQGNSA. The CDR3 contains 13 residues. Deletions cut 3 bases from V and 11 bases from J, with 16 bases between. The CDR3 loop is CASSFGYNNEQYF. The CDR3 nucleotides are TGTGCCAGCAGCTTTGGCTACAACAATGAGCAGTACTTC.

V gene TRBV7-2 combines with J gene TRBJ1-2; D gene unclear. The germline gives CDR1 SGHTA, CDR2 FQGNSA. Trimming pared 5 bases from V and 0 bases from J, leaving 13 bases between. The CDR3 runs to 15 residues. CDR3 sequence reads: CASSVRNPANYGYTF. Written as DNA, the CDR3 is TGTGCCAGCAGCGTCAGGAACCCAGCTAACTATGGCTACACCTTC. The full variable domain, completed using reference TRBV7-2 and TRBJ1-2, is GAGVSQSPSNKVTEKGKDVELRCDPISGHTALYWYRQSLGQGLEFLIYFQGNSAPDKSGLPSDRFSAERTGGSVSTLTIQRTQQEDSAVYLCASSVRNPANYGYTFGSGTRLTVV.

This chain joins TRBV29-1 and TRBJ2-1, with 7 nucleotides matching TRBD1. The J segment lost 3 bases and the V segment lost 6 bases, leaving 5 bases of the junction unmatched. CDR3 length: 13 residues. Germline V gene sequence: CDR1 SQVTM, CDR2 ANQGSEA. CDR3 in amino acids: CSVQQGIYNEQFF. CDR3 bases: TGCAGCGTCCAACAGGGGATCTACAATGAGCAGTTCTTC.

Comments on this clonotype: The germline gene is not matched at one end of the junction; a read error may be the cause. The chain is built from TRBV20-1 and TRBJ2-3; D remains unclear. Germline V gene lookup returns CDR1 DFQATT and CDR2 SNEGSKA (reference sequence). CDR3 length: 14 residues. In DNA, the CDR3 is TGCAGTGCTAGTGAGGCCCTCGGCACAGATACGCGGTATTTT. It codes for CSASEALGTDTRYF.

This clonotype was detected only a few times. The J gene is TRBJ1-5, the V gene TRBV7-2; D ambiguous. Germline CDR1 SGHTA, CDR2 FQGNSA. V was clipped by 3 bases and J by 3 bases, with 9 bases between them. This CDR3 region has 14 residues. CDR3 protein: CASSLMGTNQPQHF. CDR3 DNA: TGTGCCAGCAGCTTGATGGGTACCAATCAGCCCCAGCATTTT.

The chain employs TRBV29-1 and TRBJ1-1; TRBD1 matches at 8 bases. Germline V gives CDR1 SQVTM, CDR2 ANQGSEA. J was trimmed by 1 base and V by 4 bases; bases with no gene match: 5. The CDR3 is 14 amino acids. This chain's CDR3 is CSVAGGISNTEAFF. Here the CDR3 DNA reads TGCAGCGTTGCAGGGGGCATTTCGAACACTGAAGCTTTCTTT.

This clonotype was counted between two and nine times. The genes are TRBV25-1 and TRBJ2-4, with 8 bases lining up with TRBD1. CDR3 length: 17 residues. V shed 2 bases, J shed 6 bases, and the junction held 12 bases outside the gene matches. Germline V gene sequence: CDR1 MGHDK, CDR2 SYGVNS. The CDR3 protein is CASSELRQGASGNIQYF. CDR3 DNA: TGTGCCAGCAGTGAACTTCGGCAGGGGGCGAGCGGAAACATTCAGTACTTC.

The gene calls are TRBV6-1 and TRBJ2-3; no firm D call. From germline, CDR1 is MNHNS and CDR2 SASEGT. CDR3 length: 14 residues. Between the trimmed V and J ends, which lost 2 bases and 6 bases, there was a span of 12 bases. The chain's CDR3 is CASSESLGRDTQYF. DNA for the CDR3: TGTGCCAGCAGTGAAAGTTTGGGTCGGGATACGCAGTATTTT.

This rearrangement joins TRBV15 to TRBJ2-7; D is undetermined. V lost 0 bases to trimming and J lost 4 bases, with 7 bases between them. CDR3 length equals 13 residues. The germline V gene encodes CDR1 LNHNV and CDR2 YYDKDF (reference sequence). CDR3 region: CATSRDPPYEQYF. The CDR3, as DNA: TGTGCCACCAGCAGAGATCCCCCGTACGAGCAGTACTTC.

V gene TRBV28 combines with J gene TRBJ2-5; 7 positions agree with TRBD1. The V and J ends lost 6 bases and 3 bases, in that order; junction bases with no gene match: 7. Germline CDR1 MDHEN, CDR2 SYDVKM. The CDR3 totals 14 residues. The CDR3 here is CASSLRDREETQYF. DNA for the CDR3: TGTGCCAGCAGCCTCCGGGACAGAGAAGAGACCCAGTACTTC.

This clonotype has more than one count but fewer than ten. This chain links TRBV3-1 with TRBJ2-1; D is perhaps TRBD2 (6 bases). In germline, CDR1 is LGHDT, CDR2 YNNKEL (reference sequence). CDR3 length: 13 amino acids. V was cut by 3 bases and J by 12 bases, with 15 bases left in between. The CDR3: CASSHEILGGQFF. The DNA for the CDR3 is TGTGCCAGCAGCCACGAAATATTGGGGGGGCAGTTCTTC.

This chain connects TRBV7-9 to TRBJ2-1; the D gene could be TRBD1 or TRBD2 (5 bases each). The assigned J gene may be wrong: the sequence end matches TRBJ2-7 better. Per germline, CDR1 SEHNR and CDR2 FQNEAQ (reference sequence). This CDR3 has 16 residues. The CDR3 region is CASSPRWGSSYNEQYF. The CDR3 nucleotides are TGTGCCAGCAGCCCGCGCTGGGGGAGCTCCTACAATGAGCAGTACTTC.